Each of the 2 T cell receptor beta chains below was sequenced from the same sample in a study of blood T cell repertoires in COVID-19. The protocol was immunoSEQ multiplex PCR, while the TCRdb copy is restricted to in-frame clones and leaves out a portion. The sample has around 380,000 clones, 70% to 85% seen once. The source material was peripheral blood. The source is a human donor with acute or convalescent COVID-19. The donor label of this sample is uncertain.

CDR3 bases: TGTGCCAGCACCGGGACAACCTATGCCTATGGCTACACCTTC. This translates into CASTGTTYAYGYTF. The V call is TRBV2, the J call TRBJ1-2; tentatively, D is TRBD1 (6 bases). V was shortened by 7 bases and J by 4 bases, with 16 bases between the two germline ends. Germline V gives CDR1 SNHLY, CDR2 FYNNEI. The CDR3 loop spans 14 amino acids.

V is TRBV6-5 and J is TRBJ1-3; D ambiguous. V lost 0 bases and J lost 2, with 11 bases in between. Per germline, CDR1 MNHEY and CDR2 SVGAGI. CDR3 length equals 16 residues. CDR3 residues: CASSYSREVAGNTIYF. DNA of the CDR3: TGTGCCAGCAGTTACTCGAGGGAGGTGGCTGGAAACACCATATATTTT.